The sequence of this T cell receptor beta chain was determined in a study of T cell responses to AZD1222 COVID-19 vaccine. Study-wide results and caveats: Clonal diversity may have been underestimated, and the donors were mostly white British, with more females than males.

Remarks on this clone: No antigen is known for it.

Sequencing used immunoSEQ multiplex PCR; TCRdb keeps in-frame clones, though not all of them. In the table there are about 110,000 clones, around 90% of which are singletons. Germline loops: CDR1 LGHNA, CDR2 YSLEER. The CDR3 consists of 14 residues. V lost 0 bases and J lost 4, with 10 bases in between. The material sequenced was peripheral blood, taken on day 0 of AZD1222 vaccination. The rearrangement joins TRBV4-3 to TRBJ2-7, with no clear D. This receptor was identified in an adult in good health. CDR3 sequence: CASSQDWRSYEQYF. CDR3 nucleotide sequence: TGCGCCAGCAGCCAAGATTGGCGGTCTTACGAGCAGTACTTC.